Each of the 9 T cell receptor beta chains below was sequenced from the same sample in a study of T cell repertoires in cytomegalovirus infection. TCRdb re-derived calls from the reads in MiXCR, one entry per CDR3 protein. This repertoire shows roughly 190,000 distinct CDR3 sequences, nearly 9.5% found once; its top ten account for roughly 5%. Sequencing was performed on PBMCs. The receptors shown here come from a human donor in good health (CMV status not recorded). Some clones in this sample may be carry-over from other donors' samples.

In its sample, this clonotype was seen a few times. The V and J genes are TRBV28 and TRBJ2-7, with a tentative D call TRBD2 (6 bases). Germline V gene data show CDR1 as MDHEN and CDR2 as SYDVKM. CDR3 length: 15 amino acids. The V end was cut by 1 base, the J end by 0 bases, with 10 bases between. CDR3 in amino acids: CASSLYAGISYEQYF. The CDR3 DNA reads TGTGCCAGCAGTTTATACGCGGGGATCTCCTACGAGCAGTACTTC.

The rearrangement links TRBV5-4 to TRBJ2-1, with TRBD2 matching over 7 bases. There are 19 residues in the CDR3. The germline V gene encodes CDR1 SGHNT and CDR2 YYREEE (reference sequence). V dropped 0 bases and J dropped 3; count of bases not matched to a gene: 15. CDR3 sequence reads: CASSLGLARPYQNYNEQFF. The CDR3 DNA is TGTGCCAGCAGCTTGGGACTAGCAAGACCGTACCAAAACTACAATGAGCAGTTCTTC. Filled out from reference TRBV5-4 and TRBJ2-1, the complete variable domain reads ETGVTQSPTHLIKTRGQQVTLRCSSQSGHNTVSWYQQALGQGPQFIFQYYREEENGRGNFPPRFSGLQFPNYSSELNVNALELDDSALYLCASSLGLARPYQNYNEQFFGPGTRLTVL.

This clonotype was recorded many times. The chain uses TRBV7-6 and TRBJ2-1, with D tentatively TRBD1 (6 bases). In germline, CDR1 is SGHVS, CDR2 FNYEAQ. V lost 2 bases and J lost 6, with 11 bases in between. CDR3 length: 14 residues. Here the CDR3 DNA reads TGTGCCAGCAGCTTAAAAGACAGGAGCAATGAGCAGTTCTTC. Encoded protein: CASSLKDRSNEQFF. Using reference TRBV7-6 and TRBJ2-1 for the parts outside the CDR3, the full variable domain is GAGVSQSPRYKVTKRGQDVALRCDPISGHVSLYWYRQALGQGPEFLTYFNYEAQQDKSGLPNDRFSAERPEGSISTLTIQRTEQRDSAMYRCASSLKDRSNEQFFGPGTRLTVL.

This clonotype was observed many times. The chain is built from TRBV20-1 and TRBJ2-7, with D unclear. Germline V gene data show CDR1 as DFQATT and CDR2 as SNEGSKA (reference sequence). CDR3 length equals 11 residues. V was clipped by 3 bases and J by 5 bases, with 8 bases between them. This CDR3 reads CSASVGDEQYF. DNA for the CDR3: TGCAGTGCTAGCGTCGGAGACGAGCAGTACTTC.

This rearrangement joins TRBV20-1 to TRBJ2-5, with 8 bases matching TRBD2. Germline CDR1 DFQATT, CDR2 SNEGSKA (reference sequence). With V trimmed by 5 bases and J by 3 bases, 11 bases remained unmatched. The CDR3 extends over 15 amino acids. Written as DNA, the CDR3 is TGCAGTGCTCCCACTGCGGGGGGACGTAAAGAGACCCAGTACTTC. Translated, it gives CSAPTAGGRKETQYF.

V and J are TRBV5-1 and TRBJ2-7; 11 nucleotides match TRBD1. V trimming: 4 bases; J trimming: 4 bases; junction bases outside the gene matches: 4. CDR1 is SGHRS and CDR2 is YFSETQ in the germline V gene. The CDR3 runs to 14 residues. Here the CDR3 reads CASSHGQGAYEQYF. The CDR3 nucleotides read TGCGCCAGCAGCCACGGACAGGGGGCTTACGAGCAGTACTTC.

This clonotype was recorded at least ten times. This rearrangement joins TRBV15 to TRBJ1-5; tentative D call: TRBD1 (5 bases). CDR3 size: 17 residues. CDR1 is LNHNV and CDR2 is YYDKDF in the germline V gene (reference sequence). V lost 0 bases and J 0 bases, leaving 12 bases between the germline ends. The CDR3 sequence: CATSREGGTASNQPQHF. The DNA for the CDR3 is TGTGCCACCAGCAGAGAGGGAGGGACGGCTAGCAATCAGCCCCAGCATTTT.

Written as DNA, the CDR3 is TGTGCCAGCACCTATTGGGGGGAAGCTTTCTTT. Its translation: CASTYWGEAFF. This sequence joins TRBV28 and TRBJ1-1, with D possibly being TRBD1 (5 bases). Germline CDR1 is MDHEN and CDR2 is SYDVKM. V shed 7 bases and J shed 8 bases, with 11 bases lying between them. CDR3 length: 11 amino acids.

This clonotype occurred a few times. The chain carries TRBV19 and TRBJ2-1, with TRBD1 identical over 7 bases. Germline V lookup: CDR1 LNHDA, CDR2 SQIVND (reference sequence). This CDR3 has 17 amino acids. Trimming removed 5 bases from V and 0 bases from J; junction bases left unmatched: 10. The CDR3 here is CASSATGETLSYNEQFF. Written as DNA, the CDR3 is TGTGCCAGTAGTGCCACAGGGGAGACACTCTCCTACAATGAGCAGTTCTTC.